Sequencing of this T cell receptor beta chain was carried out in a study of shared clonotypes between healthy human individuals. Produced via immunoSEQ multiplex PCR; TCRdb's table is partial and in-frame only. The sample consists of 950,000 to 1,200,000 clones, about 72% of them appearing once. Between the trimmed V and J ends, which lost 4 bases and 5 bases, there was a span of 15 bases. The CDR3 extends over 14 amino acids. The germline gives CDR1 SGDLS, CDR2 YYNGEE. Negatively enriched CD4+ T cells were divided by CD45RA into naive and memory. V is TRBV9 and J is TRBJ2-5, with a tentative D call TRBD2 (5 bases). The sample consisted of memory CD4+ T cells from PBMCs. Subset given: CD45RA-negative fraction. The receptor was derived from a man aged 18 to 30 in good health. Some clones in this sample may be carry-over from other donors' samples. CDR3 DNA sequence: TGTGCCAGCAGCCCCGGACTTGACGGTGAGACCCAGTACTTC. Its protein is CASSPGLDGETQYF.